Following are 29 T cell receptor beta chains from one sample sequenced in a study of blood T cell repertoires in COVID-19 (dated by TCRdb to 2020 to 2021). The library was generated by the immunoSEQ multiplex PCR assay. TCRdb provides this immuneACCESS table in a form limited to in-frame rearrangements. Some clones are lacking; in checked studies, under half of them reflect an unresolved V gene, and why the rest are absent is not known. The sample contains around 290,000 clones, approximately 90% of them found a single time. Approximately 2% of the sample goes to the ten largest clones. Material for sequencing was peripheral blood. The receptors come from a woman aged 25 to 39 with COVID-19, enrolled during active disease.

The chain couples TRBV7-6 to TRBJ2-1; no firm D call. Germline-derived CDR1 and CDR2 are SGHVS and FNYEAQ. The CDR3 extends over 13 amino acids. V was clipped by 2 bases and J by 5 bases, with 7 bases between them. Here the CDR3 DNA reads TGTGCCAGCAGCTTAACAGAGAACAATGAGCAGTTCTTC. Encoded protein: CASSLTENNEQFF.

The rearrangement links TRBV3-1 (or the pseudogene TRBV3-2) to TRBJ1-4; perhaps TRBD1 as D (6 bases). This CDR3 spans 14 amino acids. V lost 5 bases and J lost 0, with 7 bases in between. The V gene's germline CDR1 is LGHDT and CDR2 YNNKEL (reference sequence). The CDR3 DNA follows: TGTGCCAGCAGCACAGGGCCAACTAATGAAAAACTGTTTTTT. Translated: CASSTGPTNEKLFF.

This sequence joins TRBV20-1 and TRBJ1-1, with 7 bases aligning to TRBD1. V gave up 3 bases and J gave up 5 bases; unmatched junction bases: 3. The CDR3 is 12 amino acids. Germline-derived CDR1 and CDR2 are DFQATT and SNEGSKA (reference sequence). The CDR3 DNA is TGCAGTGCTAGTAGGGGGCAAACTGAAGCTTTCTTT. Translated: CSASRGQTEAFF.

This chain connects TRBV5-6 to TRBJ2-1, with 7 bases matching TRBD1. V lost 4 bases to trimming and J lost 1 base; unmatched junction nucleotides: 14. Germline CDR1 is SGHDT and CDR2 is YYEEEE. This CDR3 is 18 amino acids long. The CDR3 coding sequence is TGTGCCAGCAGCCTGTGGGTTGGACCACAGGGGTCCTACAATGAGCAGTTCTTC. It encodes CASSLWVGPQGSYNEQFF.

This clone appeared once. This chain links TRBV7-3 with TRBJ2-7; 11 nucleotides agree with TRBD1. CDR1 SGHTA and CDR2 FQGTGA come from the germline V gene. The ends lost 5 bases at V and 6 bases at J; junction bases unmatched: 9. This CDR3 spans 15 amino acids. DNA for the CDR3: TGTGCCAGCAGCCTCGGACAGGGGGCGGGGTTCGAGCAGTACTTC. Its translation: CASSLGQGAGFEQYF.

The chain has TRBV7-9 and TRBJ1-6; D call uncertain. The CDR3 covers 14 residues. Trimming took off 1 base at V and 4 bases at J, with 5 bases between the two ends. Germline loops: CDR1 SEHNR, CDR2 FQNEAQ (reference sequence). The CDR3 DNA follows: TGTGCCAGCAGCTTAGGCGGGTATAATTCACCCCTCCACTTT. Its protein product is CASSLGGYNSPLHF.

For the CDR3, the DNA is TGTGCCAGCAGCCTGGGTGTGGGTAGCGGGACAGATACGCAGTATTTT. Residues: CASSLGVGSGTDTQYF. J is TRBJ2-3 and V is TRBV11-2; TRBD2 agrees at 7 bases. Trimming removed 5 bases from V and 3 bases from J; junction bases left unmatched: 11. The CDR3 length is 16 residues. Germline V gives CDR1 SGHAT, CDR2 FQNNGV.

In its sample, this clone was seen a few times. The chain recombines TRBV24-1 with TRBJ2-7; possible D gene TRBD2, 6 bases. The CDR3 contains 11 residues. Germline loops: CDR1 KGHDR, CDR2 SFDVKD. Trimming took off 9 bases at V and 3 bases at J, with 8 bases between the two ends. The DNA for the CDR3 is TGTGCCACCGGGACTCACTACGAGCAGTACTTC. It is translated as CATGTHYEQYF.

This chain joins TRBV11-2 and TRBJ2-3, with 8 bases fitting TRBD2. The CDR3 is 16 amino acids. The germline gives CDR1 SGHAT, CDR2 FQNNGV. Germline trimming cut 6 bases from V and 2 bases from J; bases unmatched to any gene: 10. In DNA form, the CDR3 reads TGTGCCAGCAGGTTTCGGGGGGGGGCCTTCACAGATACGCAGTATTTT. Translated, it gives CASRFRGGAFTDTQYF.

The chain has TRBV5-1 and TRBJ1-2; a possible D gene is TRBD1 (6 bases). V gave up 4 bases and J gave up 8 bases, with 15 bases separating them. This CDR3 has 13 residues. Per the germline V gene, CDR1 is SGHRS and CDR2 is YFSETQ. The chain's CDR3 is CASSPAGGVGYTF. In DNA, the CDR3 is TGCGCCAGCAGCCCGGCGGGGGGCGTCGGCTACACCTTC.

This clone was counted between two and nine times. The rearrangement joins TRBV5-5 to TRBJ2-1; 7 bases line up with TRBD2. V dropped 0 bases and J dropped 3; count of bases not matched to a gene: 3. Germline V gene lookup returns CDR1 SGHKS and CDR2 YYEKEE (reference sequence). This CDR3 region has 15 residues. DNA for the CDR3: TGTGCCAGCAGCTTGGAGGCTAGCGGCTACAATGAGCAGTTCTTC. Translation: CASSLEASGYNEQFF.

The chain couples TRBV30 to TRBJ1-5; 8 bases align to TRBD1. CDR3 length: 15 residues. The germline V gene encodes CDR1 GTSNPN and CDR2 SVGIG (reference sequence). V shed 2 bases and J 5 bases; nucleotides not matched to a gene: 8. This chain's CDR3 is CAWSTPGQGHQPQHF. For the CDR3, the DNA is TGTGCCTGGAGTACTCCCGGACAGGGCCATCAGCCCCAGCATTTT.

The chain joins TRBV18 to TRBJ2-3; the match to TRBD2 covers 8 bases. Trimming cost V 2 bases and J 6 bases; bases outside gene matches: 4. The germline CDR1 and CDR2 sequences are KGHSH and LQKENI. The CDR3 has 14 amino acids. CDR3 nucleotides: TGTGCCAGCTCACCAGTAGCGGGAAGGGATACGCAGTATTTT. It yields the protein CASSPVAGRDTQYF.

The chain recombines TRBV28 with TRBJ2-5; TRBD2 is a possible D gene (5 bases). From germline, CDR1 is MDHEN and CDR2 SYDVKM. This CDR3 region has 14 residues. Trimming shortened V by 6 bases and J by 3 bases, and 14 bases separated the two germline ends. Here the CDR3 DNA reads TGTGCCAGCAGGGATTCCGGGGTCGAAGAGACCCAGTACTTC. It yields the protein CASRDSGVEETQYF.

This chain uses TRBV27 with TRBJ1-5, with 7 bases that match TRBD1. The CDR3 contains 16 residues. Germline V gives CDR1 MNHEY, CDR2 SMNVEV (reference sequence). V shed 9 bases and J 0 bases; nucleotides not matched to a gene: 11. The CDR3: CASSTDRVLSNQPQHF. Written as DNA, the CDR3 is TGTGCCAGTTCGACTGACAGGGTCCTTAGCAATCAGCCCCAGCATTTT.

The chain carries TRBV5-1 and TRBJ1-4; D gene uncertain. Germline CDR1 SGHRS, CDR2 YFSETQ. Between the trimmed V and J ends, which lost 0 bases and 6 bases, there was a span of 12 bases. The CDR3 is 15 amino acids. The CDR3 DNA sequence: TGCGCCAGCAGCTTGGAGCGGGCAGAACATGAAAAACTGTTTTTT. Translating it yields CASSLERAEHEKLFF. The full variable domain, completed using reference TRBV5-1 and TRBJ1-4, is KAGVTQTPRYLIKTRGQQVTLSCSPISGHRSVSWYQQTPGQGLQFLFEYFSETQRNKGNFPGRFSGRQFSNSRSEMNVSTLELGDSALYLCASSLERAEHEKLFFGSGTQLSVL.

The J gene is TRBJ1-6, the V gene TRBV29-1, with 9 bases that match TRBD1. Per germline, CDR1 SQVTM and CDR2 ANQGSEA. The trim removed 6 bases at V and 6 bases at J, leaving 3 bases unmatched. The CDR3 spans 13 residues. The CDR3 region has the DNA TGCAGCGTACGGGACAGGGCTAATTCACCCCTCCACTTT. It codes for CSVRDRANSPLHF.

The chain uses TRBV10-3 and TRBJ1-2; tentative D call: TRBD1 (6 bases). CDR1 is ENHRY, CDR2 SYGVKD, per germline. There are 15 residues in the CDR3. V shed 3 bases and J shed 5 bases, with 16 bases lying between them. CDR3: CAISDGTRPVYGYTF. The CDR3 DNA reads TGTGCCATCAGTGACGGGACAAGACCAGTTTATGGCTACACCTTC.

The rearrangement uses TRBV30 and TRBJ1-1, with a possible D match to TRBD1 (5 bases). In germline, CDR1 is GTSNPN, CDR2 SVGIG (reference sequence). This CDR3 comprises 13 residues. CDR3 DNA sequence: TGTGCTACCTCAACAGGCCAGAACACTGAAGCTTTCTTT. Its translation: CATSTGQNTEAFF.

The chain carries TRBV7-3 and TRBJ2-5; the match to TRBD1 covers 7 bases. In germline, CDR1 is SGHTA, CDR2 FQGTGA. Trimming removed 2 bases from V and 4 bases from J; junction bases left unmatched: 7. This CDR3 spans 15 amino acids. CDR3 amino acids: CASSLGTVKGETQYF. The DNA of the CDR3 is TGTGCCAGCAGCTTAGGGACAGTCAAGGGAGAGACCCAGTACTTC.

The CDR3 sequence is CAWSSRDREGYTF. As DNA, the CDR3 is TGTGCCTGGAGTTCTAGGGACAGGGAAGGCTACACCTTC. The genes are TRBV30 and TRBJ1-2, with 9 positions matching TRBD1. Germline V gene data show CDR1 as GTSNPN and CDR2 as SVGIG (reference sequence). With 2 bases clipped from V and 8 bases from J, the junction kept 6 bases outside the gene matches. This CDR3 spans 13 amino acids. Full variable domain (outside the CDR3, taken from reference TRBV30 and TRBJ1-2): SQTIHQWPATLVQPVGSPLSLECTVEGTSNPNLYWYRQAAGRGLQLLFYSVGIGQISSEVPQNLSASRPQDRQFILSSKKLLLSDSGFYLCAWSSRDREGYTFGSGTRLTVV.

As to this clone: This specimen includes other DNA sequences encoding the same CDR3. The chain couples TRBV5-1 to TRBJ2-7; D may be TRBD1 (6 bases). In germline, CDR1 is SGHRS, CDR2 YFSETQ. Trimming left V 4 bases short and J 2 bases short, with 16 bases between. This CDR3 contains 15 residues. CDR3 amino acids: CASSLGAGETYEQYF. The CDR3 bases are TGCGCCAGCAGCCTGGGGGCAGGGGAGACCTACGAGCAGTACTTC.

The rearrangement joins TRBV7-9 to TRBJ1-1; D perhaps matches TRBD1 (6 bases). V gave up 4 bases and J gave up 3 bases, with 15 bases separating them. Looked up from germline, CDR1 is SEHNR and CDR2 is FQNEAQ (reference sequence). The CDR3 is made up of 15 amino acids. Here the CDR3 reads CASSSTYDRYTEAFF. In nucleotides, the CDR3 is TGTGCCAGCAGCTCGACCTACGACAGGTACACTGAAGCTTTCTTT.

The chain employs TRBV27 and TRBJ1-6; a weak D match, TRBD1 (5 bases). The V end was cut by 2 bases, the J end by 6 bases, with 11 bases between. Germline V lookup: CDR1 MNHEY, CDR2 SMNVEV (reference sequence). The length of the CDR3 is 15 residues. In nucleotides, the CDR3 is TGTGCCAGCAGTTTACGGGGGGGAGGTAATTCACCCCTCCACTTT. Residues: CASSLRGGGNSPLHF.

CDR3 region: CASREGGSVREKLFF. The CDR3 DNA sequence: TGCGCCAGCAGGGAGGGAGGAAGTGTCCGTGAAAAACTGTTTTTT. This chain joins TRBV10-2 and TRBJ1-4; D remains ambiguous. Looked up from germline, CDR1 is WSHSY and CDR2 is SAAADI. Trimming removed 6 bases at V and 7 bases at J, with 18 bases between. The CDR3 has 15 residues.

J is TRBJ1-1 and V is TRBV5-4; 8 nucleotides match TRBD1. J lost 3 bases, V lost 0 bases, and 4 bases had no gene match. The CDR3 covers 15 residues. The germline CDR1 and CDR2 sequences are SGHNT and YYREEE (reference sequence). The CDR3 DNA reads as TGTGCCAGCAGCTTGGACGGCAGGGGGCACACTGAAGCTTTCTTT. Amino acid sequence: CASSLDGRGHTEAFF.

J is TRBJ2-2 and V is TRBV28, with D possibly being TRBD2 (5 bases). In germline, CDR1 is MDHEN, CDR2 SYDVKM. Trimming cost V 2 bases and J 1 base, with 11 bases left between them. The CDR3 is 16 amino acids. The CDR3 loop is CASSLVASWNTGELFF. The CDR3 DNA reads TGTGCCAGCAGTTTAGTGGCTAGCTGGAACACCGGGGAGCTGTTTTTT.

The rearrangement joins TRBV9 to TRBJ2-7; D remains unclear. CDR1 is SGDLS, CDR2 YYNGEE, per germline. The CDR3 consists of 14 residues. V dropped 0 bases and J dropped 0 bases, with 7 bases sitting between them. The CDR3 nucleotides are TGTGCCAGCAGCGTAGAACCTAGCTCCTACGAGCAGTACTTC. Protein product: CASSVEPSSYEQYF.

The genes are TRBV10-2 and TRBJ2-1, with TRBD2 matching 13 bases. The CDR3 is 15 residues long. In germline, CDR1 is WSHSY, CDR2 SAAADI. V dropped 6 bases and J dropped 4; count of bases not matched to a gene: 3. CDR3 nucleotides: TGCGCCAGCAGGGCGGGACTAGCGGGGTACAATGAGCAGTTCTTC. As protein: CASRAGLAGYNEQFF.